This TCR beta chain was captured in a study of OX40 agonist ivuxolimab in advanced cancers. Germline V lookup: CDR1 MNHEY, CDR2 SMNVEV (reference sequence). The V end lost 6 bases, the J end lost 1 base, and 7 bases lay between the germline ends. The CDR3 sequence is 13 residues long. Profiled with immunoSEQ multiplex PCR; TCRdb holds only in-frame clones, not every one. The sample includes about 14,000 clones, more than 65% of them seen just once. The gene calls are TRBV27 and TRBJ1-5; D remains unclear. Specimen: CD4+ or CD8+ T cells sorted from blood, collected in a trial of the OX40 agonist ivuxolimab. The origin of this receptor is an adult with an advanced solid tumor such as melanoma, head and neck, liver or kidney cancer. In DNA, the CDR3 is TGTGCCAGCAGGTGGGGAAGCAATCAGCCCCAGCATTTT. Translated, it gives CASRWGSNQPQHF.